The 7 T cell receptor beta chains presented below share a single source sample, sequenced in a study of blood T cell repertoires in COVID-19. Method: immunoSEQ multiplex PCR; TCRdb's copy keeps in-frame clones and lacks some. The sample consists of approximately 60,000 clones, about nine tenths of them appearing once. Sequencing was performed on peripheral blood. The source is a man aged 45-60 years with active COVID-19.

V gene TRBV29-1 combines with J gene TRBJ2-1; TRBD2 matches 8 bases. In germline, CDR1 is SQVTM, CDR2 ANQGSEA. The CDR3 is 14 amino acids. V was pared by 6 bases and J by 0 bases, with 4 bases of the junction left unmatched. DNA of the CDR3: TGCAGCGTCATAGCGGGACTCTCCTACAATGAGCAGTTCTTC. It yields the protein CSVIAGLSYNEQFF.

The count of this clone is one. The J gene is TRBJ2-2, the V gene TRBV28; 7 positions agree with TRBD1. With V trimmed by 8 bases and J by 1 base, 10 bases remained unmatched. There are 16 residues in the CDR3. Germline loops: CDR1 MDHEN, CDR2 SYDVKM. CDR3 sequence: CASGSTGTENTGELFF. CDR3 nucleotides: TGTGCCAGCGGGTCGACCGGGACAGAGAACACCGGGGAGCTGTTTTTT.

The chain uses TRBV19 and TRBJ2-7, with D possibly being TRBD1 (6 bases). V lost 5 bases to trimming and J lost 3 bases, with 11 bases between them. The CDR3 contains 13 residues. Germline V gene sequence: CDR1 LNHDA, CDR2 SQIVND (reference sequence). The CDR3 bases are TGTGCCAGTAGTCCAGACAGGCACTACGAGCAGTACTTC. Its translation: CASSPDRHYEQYF.

The V call is TRBV18, the J call TRBJ1-5, with TRBD1 matching over 8 bases. Germline CDR1 KGHSH, CDR2 LQKENI. The CDR3 sequence is 14 residues long. Trimming removed 3 bases from V and 4 bases from J; junction bases left unmatched: 2. The CDR3 spells CASSPTGGNQPQHF. The CDR3 nucleotides read TGTGCCAGCTCACCCACAGGGGGGAATCAGCCCCAGCATTTT.

The chain links TRBV7-2 to TRBJ1-2; D is unclear. Trimming stripped 1 base from V and 4 bases from J, with 7 bases between. Per germline, CDR1 SGHTA and CDR2 FQGNSA. The CDR3 is 13 amino acids. CDR3 nucleotides: TGTGCCAGCAGCTTAGACGGTTTCTATGGCTACACCTTC. Translated, it gives CASSLDGFYGYTF.

In its sample, this clone was seen once. The CDR3 DNA follows: TGTGCCAGCAGTTTTGTGACAGGGGGCAATCAGCCCCAGCATTTT. This sequence encodes CASSFVTGGNQPQHF. V usage is TRBV27 and J usage is TRBJ1-5, with 8 bases that match TRBD1. The CDR3 is made up of 15 amino acids. After removal of 3 bases from V and 2 bases from J, the junction contained 3 bases not matched to a gene. Per germline, CDR1 MNHEY and CDR2 SMNVEV (reference sequence).

V usage is TRBV19 and J usage is TRBJ1-1, with D perhaps TRBD1 (5 bases). The germline V and J ends were trimmed by 7 bases and 5 bases, with 17 bases remaining between them. Germline-derived CDR1 and CDR2 are LNHDA and SQIVND (reference sequence). The CDR3 contains 14 residues. The CDR3 reads CASTPRGGRTEAFF. The CDR3 DNA reads as TGTGCCAGTACCCCTCGGGGGGGAAGAACTGAAGCTTTCTTT.